This T cell receptor (beta chain) was captured by sequencing in a study of identical twins. Template switching added a universal primer site; cDNA carried unique molecular identifiers. TCRdb fed the 5' RACE reads into MiXCR, producing one record per CDR3 protein. The sample shows 350,000 to 450,000 distinct CDR3 sequences, 15% to 20% of them seen only once. Study-wide results and limits: Within beta out-of-frame sequences, the excess sharing observed between twins was weaker. It was out-of-frame TCR alpha sharing in monozygotic twins that models underestimated.

The CDR3 runs 15 residues. The ends lost 6 bases at V and 4 bases at J; junction bases unmatched: 8. The germline V gene encodes CDR1 SGHRS and CDR2 YFSETQ. As concerns this clonotype: The antigen remains unidentified.

The rearrangement joins TRBV5-1 to TRBJ2-3; 10 bases are a match to TRBD1. This clonotype was obtained from a man in his fifties in good health. The sequenced sample was naive T cells sorted from blood. CDR3 sequence (DNA): TGCGCCAGCACTCTGGGACAGGGGATGGCAGATACGCAGTATTTT. This codes for CASTLGQGMADTQYF.